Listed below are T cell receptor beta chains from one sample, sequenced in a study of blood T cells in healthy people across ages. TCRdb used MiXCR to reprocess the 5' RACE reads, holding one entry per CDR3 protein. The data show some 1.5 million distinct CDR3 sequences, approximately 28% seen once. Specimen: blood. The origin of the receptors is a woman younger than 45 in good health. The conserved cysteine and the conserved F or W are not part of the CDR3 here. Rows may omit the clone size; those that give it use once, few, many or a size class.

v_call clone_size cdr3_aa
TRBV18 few ASSPQGAGSPLH
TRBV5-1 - ASSLQGPTPQPQH
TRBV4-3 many ASSQWGTQETQY
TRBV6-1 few ASRLRGTRSNQPQH
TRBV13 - ASSLGLGLAALEEQF
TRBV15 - ATSRVGSGGYNEQF
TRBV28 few ASRRPEVDTQY
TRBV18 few ASSSTGQGQPQH
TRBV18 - ASSQGVGSDTEAF
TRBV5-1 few ASSLPDGTSTDTQY
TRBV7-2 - ASSFAQPLAGVTYEQY
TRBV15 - ATIGTYGVSQPQH
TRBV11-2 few ASSLGRGAGELF
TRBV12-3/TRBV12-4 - ASSVPSGRIPYNEQF
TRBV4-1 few ASSQDRKVQETQY
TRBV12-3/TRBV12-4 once ASVLADTQY
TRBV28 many ASSLPDTFPSEQY
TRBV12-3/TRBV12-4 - ASSSAWGRTYSEQF
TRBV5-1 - ASSWTPVSYNEQF
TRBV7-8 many ASSFRTSGNYEQY
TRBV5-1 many ASSDSGPRTDEQY